This is a list of T cell receptor beta chains from one sample in a study of blood T cells in healthy people across ages. TCRdb passed the 5' RACE reads through MiXCR, listing each CDR3 protein once. Of hundreds of thousands of distinct CDR3 sequences in the sample, approximately 49% were seen once. Sample: blood. The receptor set was obtained from a woman aged 60-75 years in good health. CDR3s include the opening cysteine and the closing phenylalanine or tryptophan. Each record gives: clone size, D gene, J gene, V gene, CDR3 protein, CDR3 DNA. A D gene is named only where the DNA matches it firmly. Size values are once, few and many counts, or a class for expanded clones, and some rows have none.

size: .; D: .; J: TRBJ2-1; V: TRBV28; CDR3: CASSLIPRAGYNEQFF; DNA: TGTGCCAGCAGTTTGATACCCCGCGCCGGATACAATGAGCAGTTCTTC
size: .; D: .; J: TRBJ2-7; V: TRBV5-6; CDR3: CASSLVQGWNEQYF; DNA: TGTGCCAGCAGCTTGGTTCAGGGTTGGAACGAGCAGTACTTC
size: few; D: TRBD2; J: TRBJ2-7; V: TRBV20-1; CDR3: CSAPSGGYYEQYF; DNA: TGCAGTGCTCCCTCCGGGGGGTACTACGAGCAGTACTTC
size: few; D: .; J: TRBJ2-5; V: TRBV7-8; CDR3: CASSLRGRGETQYF; DNA: TGTGCCAGCAGCTTACGGGGGCGGGGGGAGACCCAGTACTTC
size: once; D: .; J: TRBJ1-5; V: TRBV5-5; CDR3: CASSFFGGDQPQHF; DNA: TGTGCCAGCAGCTTCTTTGGGGGGGATCAGCCCCAGCATTTT
size: .; D: .; J: TRBJ2-3; V: TRBV11-2; CDR3: CASSLAGRGADTQYF; DNA: TGTGCCAGCAGCTTAGCGGGCAGGGGCGCAGATACGCAGTATTTT
size: .; D: TRBD1; J: TRBJ2-7; V: TRBV20-1; CDR3: CSARGTGGYEQYF; DNA: TGCAGTGCTAGAGGGACAGGGGGCTACGAGCAGTACTTC
size: .; D: .; J: TRBJ1-1; V: TRBV5-1; CDR3: CASSQGLHTEAFF; DNA: TGCGCCAGCAGCCAAGGACTCCACACTGAAGCTTTCTTT
size: .; D: TRBD2; J: TRBJ2-7; V: TRBV7-2; CDR3: CASSGSGTSPYEQYF; DNA: TGTGCCAGCAGCGGTTCCGGGACTAGTCCCTACGAGCAGTACTTC
size: .; D: .; J: TRBJ2-1; V: TRBV6-2/TRBV6-3; CDR3: CASSSAGKGDDEQFF; DNA: TGTGCCAGCAGTTCTGCCGGGAAGGGTGACGATGAGCAGTTCTTC
size: few; D: TRBD1; J: TRBJ2-1; V: TRBV9; CDR3: CASSVGSGGYNEQFF; DNA: TGTGCCAGCAGCGTAGGGTCAGGGGGCTACAATGAGCAGTTCTTC
size: .; D: TRBD2; J: TRBJ2-3; V: TRBV20-1; CDR3: CSAPTSGRQDTQYF; DNA: TGCAGTGCTCCAACTAGCGGGAGACAAGATACGCAGTATTTT
size: once; D: .; J: TRBJ2-3; V: TRBV28; CDR3: CASTNGLFLTTDTQYF; DNA: TGTGCCAGCACAAACGGACTGTTTCTGACCACAGATACGCAGTATTTT
size: .; D: TRBD2; J: TRBJ2-3; V: TRBV4-1; CDR3: CASSLTSGSGDTQYF; DNA: TGCGCCAGCAGCCTAACTAGCGGGAGTGGTGATACGCAGTATTTT
size: once; D: TRBD2; J: TRBJ2-7; V: TRBV5-4; CDR3: CASSTVLAGQETKYF; DNA: TGTGCCAGCAGCACCGTCCTAGCGGGCCAAGAGACCAAGTACTTC
size: .; D: .; J: TRBJ2-4; V: TRBV4-3; CDR3: CASSQDLAINIQYF; DNA: TGCGCCAGCAGCCAAGATCTCGCCATAAACATTCAGTACTTC
size: .; D: .; J: TRBJ1-6; V: TRBV4-2; CDR3: CASSQDNYNSPLHF; DNA: TGTGCCAGCAGCCAAGATAACTATAATTCACCCCTCCACTTT
size: few; D: .; J: TRBJ1-2; V: TRBV29-1; CDR3: CSVPKEGVGYTF; DNA: TGCAGCGTCCCAAAAGAGGGGGTTGGCTACACCTTC
size: .; D: .; J: TRBJ2-7; V: TRBV29-1; CDR3: CSVEDREIYEQYF; DNA: TGCAGCGTTGAAGATCGGGAGATATACGAGCAGTACTTC
size: .; D: .; J: TRBJ2-1; V: TRBV10-3; CDR3: CAISPVGDGGRFF; DNA: TGTGCCATCAGCCCCGTTGGGGACGGTGGGCGGTTCTTC
size: .; D: TRBD1; J: TRBJ2-5; V: TRBV12-3/TRBV12-4; CDR3: CASGRNRGEGETQYF; DNA: TGTGCCAGCGGTCGGAACAGGGGGGAAGGAGAGACCCAGTACTTC
size: .; D: TRBD1; J: TRBJ2-3; V: TRBV29-1; CDR3: CSVEDGDRGADTQYF; DNA: TGCAGCGTTGAAGATGGGGACAGGGGCGCAGATACGCAGTATTTT
size: .; D: TRBD1; J: TRBJ1-1; V: TRBV18; CDR3: CASSPPGTGDTEAFF; DNA: TGTGCCAGCTCACCACCGGGGACAGGGGACACTGAAGCTTTCTTT